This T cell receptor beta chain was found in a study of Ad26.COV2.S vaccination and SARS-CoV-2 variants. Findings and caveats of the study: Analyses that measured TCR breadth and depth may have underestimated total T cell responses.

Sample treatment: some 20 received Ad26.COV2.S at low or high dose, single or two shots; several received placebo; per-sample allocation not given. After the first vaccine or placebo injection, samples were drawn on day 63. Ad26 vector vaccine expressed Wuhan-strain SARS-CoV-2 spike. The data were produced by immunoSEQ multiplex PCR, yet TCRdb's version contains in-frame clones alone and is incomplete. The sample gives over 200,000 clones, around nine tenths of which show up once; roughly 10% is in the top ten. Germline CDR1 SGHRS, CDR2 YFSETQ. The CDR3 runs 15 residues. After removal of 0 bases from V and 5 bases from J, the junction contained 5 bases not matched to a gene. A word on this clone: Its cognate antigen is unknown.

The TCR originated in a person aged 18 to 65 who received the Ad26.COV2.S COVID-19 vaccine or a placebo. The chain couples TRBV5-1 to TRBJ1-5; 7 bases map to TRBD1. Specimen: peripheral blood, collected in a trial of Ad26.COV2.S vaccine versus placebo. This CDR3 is CASSLERGGDQPQHF. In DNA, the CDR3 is TGCGCCAGCAGCTTGGAGAGAGGGGGCGATCAGCCCCAGCATTTT. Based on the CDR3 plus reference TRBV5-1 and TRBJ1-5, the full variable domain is KAGVTQTPRYLIKTRGQQVTLSCSPISGHRSVSWYQQTPGQGLQFLFEYFSETQRNKGNFPGRFSGRQFSNSRSEMNVSTLELGDSALYLCASSLERGGDQPQHFGDGTRLSIL.